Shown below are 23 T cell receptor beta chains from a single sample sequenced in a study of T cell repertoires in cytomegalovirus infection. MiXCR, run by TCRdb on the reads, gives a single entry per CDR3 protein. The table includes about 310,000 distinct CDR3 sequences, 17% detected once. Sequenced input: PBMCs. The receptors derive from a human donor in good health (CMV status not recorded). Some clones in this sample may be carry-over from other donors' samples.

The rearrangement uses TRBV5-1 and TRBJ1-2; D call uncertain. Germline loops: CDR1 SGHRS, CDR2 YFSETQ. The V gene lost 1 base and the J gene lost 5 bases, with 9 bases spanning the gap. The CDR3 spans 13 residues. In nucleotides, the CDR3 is TGCGCCAGCAGCTTGAACAGTCTTTATGGCTACACCTTC. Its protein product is CASSLNSLYGYTF.

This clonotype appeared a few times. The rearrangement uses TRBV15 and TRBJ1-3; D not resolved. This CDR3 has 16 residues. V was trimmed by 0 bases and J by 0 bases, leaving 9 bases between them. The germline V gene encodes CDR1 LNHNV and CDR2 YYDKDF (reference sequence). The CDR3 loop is CATSRDTTDSGNTIYF. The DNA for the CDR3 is TGTGCCACCAGCAGAGATACCACAGACTCTGGAAACACCATATATTTT.

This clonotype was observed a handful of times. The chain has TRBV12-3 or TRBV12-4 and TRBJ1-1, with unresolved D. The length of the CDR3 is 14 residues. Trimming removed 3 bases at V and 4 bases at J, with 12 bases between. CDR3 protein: CASSFRAGLTEAFF. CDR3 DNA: TGTGCCAGCAGTTTTAGGGCCGGACTCACTGAAGCTTTCTTT.

For the CDR3, the DNA is TGTGCCAGCAGTTATCGCGGACAGGGGGCGAATCAGCCCCAGCATTTT. It encodes CASSYRGQGANQPQHF. The gene calls are TRBV28 and TRBJ1-5; 11 nucleotides align to TRBD1. CDR1 and CDR2 from the germline V gene are MDHEN and SYDVKM. This CDR3 contains 16 residues. Unmatched junction bases numbered 6, after V lost 4 bases and J lost 4 bases.

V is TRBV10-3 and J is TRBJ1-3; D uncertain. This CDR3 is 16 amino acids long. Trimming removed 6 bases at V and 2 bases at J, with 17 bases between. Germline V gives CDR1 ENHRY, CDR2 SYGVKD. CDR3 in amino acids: CAIRGNSDPAGNTIYF. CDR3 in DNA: TGTGCCATCAGAGGAAACAGCGACCCCGCTGGAAACACCATATATTTT.

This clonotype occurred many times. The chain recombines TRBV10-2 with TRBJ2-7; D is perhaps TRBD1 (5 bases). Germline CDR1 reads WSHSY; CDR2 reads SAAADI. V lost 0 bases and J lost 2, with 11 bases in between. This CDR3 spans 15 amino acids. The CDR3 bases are TGCGCCAGCAGTGAGTCCGCAGGGCAGACCTACGAGCAGTACTTC. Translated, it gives CASSESAGQTYEQYF.

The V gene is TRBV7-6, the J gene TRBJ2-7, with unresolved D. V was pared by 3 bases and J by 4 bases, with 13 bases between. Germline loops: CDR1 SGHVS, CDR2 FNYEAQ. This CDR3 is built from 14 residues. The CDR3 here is CASSFGLRYYEQYF. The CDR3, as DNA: TGTGCCAGCAGCTTTGGATTAAGATATTACGAGCAGTACTTC.

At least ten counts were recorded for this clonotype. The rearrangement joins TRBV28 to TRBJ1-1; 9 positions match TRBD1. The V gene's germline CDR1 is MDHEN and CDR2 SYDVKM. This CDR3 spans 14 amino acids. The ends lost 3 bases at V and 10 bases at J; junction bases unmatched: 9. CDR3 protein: CASSFWGQGYGAFF. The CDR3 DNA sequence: TGTGCCAGCAGTTTCTGGGGACAGGGTTACGGAGCTTTCTTT.

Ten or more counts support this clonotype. In DNA, the CDR3 is TGTGCCAGCAGCTTATGGGCAGCCCAAGAGACCCAGTACTTC. Translated: CASSLWAAQETQYF. This rearrangement joins TRBV7-9 to TRBJ2-5; D remains ambiguous. Trimming shortened V by 2 bases and J by 1 base, and 8 bases separated the two germline ends. This CDR3 is 14 amino acids long. Germline V CDR1 and CDR2: SEHNR, FQNEAQ (reference sequence).

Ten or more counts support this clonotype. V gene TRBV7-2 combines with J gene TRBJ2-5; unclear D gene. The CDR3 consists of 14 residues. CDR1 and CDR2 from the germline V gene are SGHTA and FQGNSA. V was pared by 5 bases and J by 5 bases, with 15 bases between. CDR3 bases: TGTGCCAGCAGCCCGGGCTGGGGTCATGAGACCCAGTACTTC. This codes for CASSPGWGHETQYF.

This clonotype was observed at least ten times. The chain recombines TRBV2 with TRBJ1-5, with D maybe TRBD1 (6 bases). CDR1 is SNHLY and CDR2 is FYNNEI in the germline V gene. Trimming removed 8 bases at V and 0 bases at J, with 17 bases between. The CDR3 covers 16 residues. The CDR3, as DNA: TGTGCCAGCGCGTTTACAGGGACATATAGCAATCAGCCCCAGCATTTT. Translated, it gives CASAFTGTYSNQPQHF. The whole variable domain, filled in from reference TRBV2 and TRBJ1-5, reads EPEVTQTPSHQVTQMGQEVILRCVPISNHLYFYWYRQILGQKVEFLVSFYNNEISEKSEIFDDQFSVERPDGSNFTLKIRSTKLEDSAMYFCASAFTGTYSNQPQHFGDGTRLSIL.

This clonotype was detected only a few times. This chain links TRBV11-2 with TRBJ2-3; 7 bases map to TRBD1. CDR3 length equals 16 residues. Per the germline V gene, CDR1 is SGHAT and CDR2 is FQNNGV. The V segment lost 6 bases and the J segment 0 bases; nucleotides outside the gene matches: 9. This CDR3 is CASRLRGQDSTDTQYF. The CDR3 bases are TGTGCCAGCAGGTTACGAGGACAGGATAGCACAGATACGCAGTATTTT.

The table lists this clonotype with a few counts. The CDR3 loop is CAIETSDRPYEQYF. DNA of the CDR3: TGTGCCATCGAAACATCGGACAGGCCCTACGAGCAGTACTTC. The chain has TRBV2 and TRBJ2-7; the match to TRBD1 covers 7 bases. The trim removed 10 bases at V and 2 bases at J, leaving 11 bases unmatched. CDR3 length: 14 residues. The germline gives CDR1 SNHLY, CDR2 FYNNEI.

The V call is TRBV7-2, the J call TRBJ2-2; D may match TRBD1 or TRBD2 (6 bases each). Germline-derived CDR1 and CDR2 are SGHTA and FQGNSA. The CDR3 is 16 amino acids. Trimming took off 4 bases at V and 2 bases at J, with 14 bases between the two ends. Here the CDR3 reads CASSSRGTPNTGELFF. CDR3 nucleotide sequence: TGTGCCAGCAGCTCCCGCGGGACACCCAACACCGGGGAGCTGTTTTTT.

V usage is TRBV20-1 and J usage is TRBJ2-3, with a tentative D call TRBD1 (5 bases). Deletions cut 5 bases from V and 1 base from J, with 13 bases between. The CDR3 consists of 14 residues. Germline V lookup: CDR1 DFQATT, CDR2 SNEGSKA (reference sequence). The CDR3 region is CSASRRAGTDTQYF. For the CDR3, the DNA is TGCAGTGCTTCCCGCAGGGCTGGCACAGATACGCAGTATTTT.

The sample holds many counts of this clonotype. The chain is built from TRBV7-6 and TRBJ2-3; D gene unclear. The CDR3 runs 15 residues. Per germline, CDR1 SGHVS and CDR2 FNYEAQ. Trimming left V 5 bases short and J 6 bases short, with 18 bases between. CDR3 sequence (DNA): TGTGCCAGCAGCCGCTCTCCGCTGGCGGTCGATACGCAGTATTTT. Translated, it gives CASSRSPLAVDTQYF. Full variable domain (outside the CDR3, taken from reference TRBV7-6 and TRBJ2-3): GAGVSQSPRYKVTKRGQDVALRCDPISGHVSLYWYRQALGQGPEFLTYFNYEAQQDKSGLPNDRFSAERPEGSISTLTIQRTEQRDSAMYRCASSRSPLAVDTQYFGPGTRLTVL.

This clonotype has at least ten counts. DNA for the CDR3: TGTGCCAGCAGCCCCGACAGGGTCGTCGCCTACGAGCAGTACTTC. As protein: CASSPDRVVAYEQYF. V is TRBV7-8 and J is TRBJ2-7; 7 bases are shared with TRBD1. Looked up from germline, CDR1 is SGHVS and CDR2 is FQNEAQ. This CDR3 spans 15 amino acids. The trim removed 5 bases at V and 2 bases at J, leaving 9 bases unmatched.

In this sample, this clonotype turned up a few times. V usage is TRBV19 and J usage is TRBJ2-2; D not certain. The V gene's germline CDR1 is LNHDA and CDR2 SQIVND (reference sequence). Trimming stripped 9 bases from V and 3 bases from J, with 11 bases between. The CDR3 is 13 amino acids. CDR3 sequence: CASRIGYTGELFF. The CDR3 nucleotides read TGTGCCAGCAGAATCGGATACACCGGGGAGCTGTTTTTT.

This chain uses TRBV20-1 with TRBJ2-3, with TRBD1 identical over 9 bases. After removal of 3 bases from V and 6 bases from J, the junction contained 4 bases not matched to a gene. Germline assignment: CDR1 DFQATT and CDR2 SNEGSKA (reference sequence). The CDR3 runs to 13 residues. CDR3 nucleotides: TGCAGTGCTAGGAGACAGGGGGGCGATACGCAGTATTTT. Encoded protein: CSARRQGGDTQYF.

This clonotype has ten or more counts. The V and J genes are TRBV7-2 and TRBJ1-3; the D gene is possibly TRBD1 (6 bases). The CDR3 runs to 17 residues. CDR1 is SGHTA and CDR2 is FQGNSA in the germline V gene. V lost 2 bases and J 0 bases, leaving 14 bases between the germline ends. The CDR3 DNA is TGTGCCAGCAGCTTACCACAGGGAACCCTCTCTGGAAACACCATATATTTT. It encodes CASSLPQGTLSGNTIYF.

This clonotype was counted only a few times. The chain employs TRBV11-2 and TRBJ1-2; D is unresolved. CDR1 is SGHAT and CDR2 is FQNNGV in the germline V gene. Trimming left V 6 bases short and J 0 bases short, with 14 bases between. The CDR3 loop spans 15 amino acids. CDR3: CASSPTDQANYGYTF. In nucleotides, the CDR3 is TGTGCCAGCAGTCCTACGGACCAAGCTAACTATGGCTACACCTTC. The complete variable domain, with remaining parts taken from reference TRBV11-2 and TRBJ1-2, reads EAGVAQSPRYKIIEKRQSVAFWCNPISGHATLYWYQQILGQGPKLLIQFQNNGVVDDSQLPKDRFSAERLKGVDSTLKIQPAKLEDSAVYLCASSPTDQANYGYTFGSGTRLTVV.

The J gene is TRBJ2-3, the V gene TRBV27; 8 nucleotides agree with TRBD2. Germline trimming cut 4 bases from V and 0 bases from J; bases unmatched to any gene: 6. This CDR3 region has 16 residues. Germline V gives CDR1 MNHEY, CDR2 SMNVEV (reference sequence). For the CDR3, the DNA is TGTGCCAGCAGTTCTAGTCCGGGGGGGAGCACAGATACGCAGTATTTT. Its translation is CASSSSPGGSTDTQYF.

Here the CDR3 reads CASSEAGLPEKLFF. The CDR3, as DNA: TGTGCCAGCAGTGAGGCAGGCCTTCCGGAAAAACTGTTTTTT. V is TRBV6-1 and J is TRBJ1-4; D is uncertain. This CDR3 has 14 residues. Trimming removed 3 bases from V and 8 bases from J, with 13 bases in between. Germline CDR1 is MNHNS and CDR2 is SASEGT.